This record covers a single T cell receptor (beta chain). These data originate in a study of OX40 agonist ivuxolimab in advanced cancers. Study in general: Of mixed ages from about 20 to 90 and averaging roughly 66 years, the group was about 86% male. Prior checkpoint blockade (anti-PD-1, anti-PD-L1 or anti-CTLA-4) was permitted; about 40% had it.

TCRdb's copy holds only in-frame clones and misses some; the assay was immunoSEQ multiplex PCR. The sample yields approximately 71,000 clones, around 94% seen once. Exclusion of a patient followed from autoimmune disease history or systemic immunosuppression. CDR1 SGHNT and CDR2 YYREEE come from the germline V gene (reference sequence). The CDR3 sequence is 15 residues long. The germline V and J ends were trimmed by 3 bases and 1 base, with 11 bases remaining between them. This clonotype was obtained from an adult with an advanced solid tumor such as melanoma, head and neck, liver or kidney cancer. This chain links TRBV5-4 with TRBJ2-1; TRBD2 is a possible D gene (6 bases). This sample comprised CD4+ or CD8+ T cells sorted from blood, obtained in a trial of the OX40 agonist ivuxolimab. Here the CDR3 DNA reads TGTGCCAGCAGCTGGGTAGCGGCTTCCTACAATGAGCAGTTCTTC. It yields the protein CASSWVAASYNEQFF.